One and the same sample provided the 7 T cell receptor beta chains below, sequenced in a study of blood T cell repertoires in COVID-19. The data were produced by immunoSEQ multiplex PCR, yet TCRdb's version contains in-frame clones alone and is incomplete. This sample has fewer than 250,000 clones, with about 88% found just once. Source material: peripheral blood. The receptor source for this set is a middle-aged woman who had recovered from COVID-19.

This clone was detected only a few times. J is TRBJ2-7 and V is TRBV5-8; possibly TRBD1 for D (6 bases). CDR1 is SGHTS, CDR2 YDEGEE, per germline. The CDR3 loop spans 15 amino acids. V lost 7 bases and J 2 bases, leaving 19 bases between the germline ends. CDR3 nucleotide sequence: TGTGCCAGCGCTAGGGGGACGGAGAAGACCTACGAGCAGTACTTC. Protein: CASARGTEKTYEQYF.

This chain joins TRBV11-2 and TRBJ1-6; weak D call: TRBD1 (6 bases). This CDR3 region has 17 residues. From germline, CDR1 is SGHAT and CDR2 FQNNGV. The ends were cut back, 4 bases at V and 1 base at J, with 14 bases in the middle. The CDR3 protein is CASSYSGERSYNSPLHF. The DNA of the CDR3 is TGTGCCAGCAGCTATTCAGGGGAGAGGTCCTATAATTCACCCCTCCACTTT.

The J gene is TRBJ2-3, the V gene TRBV7-9, with D possibly TRBD2 on 5 matching bases. Deletions cut 6 bases from V and 2 bases from J, with 12 bases between. Germline V gene data show CDR1 as SEHNR and CDR2 as FQNEAQ (reference sequence). This CDR3 contains 14 residues. CDR3 DNA: TGTGCCAGCAGGAGGAACGACTACACAGATACGCAGTATTTT. Protein sequence: CASRRNDYTDTQYF.

The chain carries TRBV6-1 and TRBJ1-2; weak D call: TRBD1 (5 bases). Germline loops: CDR1 MNHNS, CDR2 SASEGT. This CDR3 contains 16 residues. V lost 3 bases and J 7 bases, leaving 21 bases between the germline ends. The CDR3 loop reads CASSEPQGGGSGGYTF. In DNA, the CDR3 is TGTGCCAGCAGTGAGCCCCAGGGAGGAGGATCGGGTGGCTACACCTTC.

This chain connects TRBV7-9 to TRBJ2-7, with D possibly matching TRBD2 (6 bases). V was clipped by 1 base and J by 5 bases, with 9 bases between them. The germline gives CDR1 SEHNR, CDR2 FQNEAQ (reference sequence). The CDR3 length is 13 residues. CDR3 region: CASSLVEGNEQYF. In DNA, the CDR3 is TGTGCCAGCAGCTTAGTGGAGGGGAACGAGCAGTACTTC.

V and J are TRBV2 and TRBJ2-5, with 10 bases matching TRBD1. The V gene end was trimmed by 2 bases and the J gene end by 2 bases; junction bases not matched to a gene: 5. CDR1 is SNHLY, CDR2 FYNNEI, per germline. This CDR3 has 16 residues. CDR3 in amino acids: CASSEFGTGVQETQYF. CDR3 bases: TGTGCCAGCAGTGAATTTGGGACAGGGGTACAAGAGACCCAGTACTTC. Full variable domain (remainder filled in from reference TRBV2 and TRBJ2-5): EPEVTQTPSHQVTQMGQEVILRCVPISNHLYFYWYRQILGQKVEFLVSFYNNEISEKSEIFDDQFSVERPDGSNFTLKIRSTKLEDSAMYFCASSEFGTGVQETQYFGPGTRLLVL.

V and J are TRBV12-3 or TRBV12-4 and TRBJ1-1, with 7 bases fitting TRBD1. The CDR3 totals 12 residues. V trimming: 6 bases; J trimming: 6 bases; junction bases outside the gene matches: 4. This CDR3 is CASSSGQPEAFF. The CDR3 DNA follows: TGTGCCAGCAGCTCGGGACAGCCTGAAGCTTTCTTT.